This T cell receptor beta chain was found in a study of OX40 agonist ivuxolimab in advanced cancers. Points from the study as a whole: What antigens the expanded peripheral T cells recognized was never established. Low normalized T-cell clonal expansion was also seen in some nonresponders. At 0.1 to 3.0 mg/kg and by week 6, clonal expansion occurred in CD4+ and CD8+ blood T cells.

Comment on this clone: Its antigen is not known.

The CDR3 consists of 16 residues. CDR1 LNHDA and CDR2 SQIVND come from the germline V gene (reference sequence). V was clipped by 0 bases and J by 6 bases; unmatched bases: 6. Profiling relied on immunoSEQ multiplex PCR, and the TCRdb table lists in-frame clones only, not all of them. The table shows around 95,000 clones, with 89% occurring only once. The sequence came from an adult with an advanced solid tumor such as melanoma, head and neck, liver or kidney cancer. The V gene is TRBV19, the J gene TRBJ2-1, with 9 bases lining up with TRBD2. Source: CD4+ or CD8+ T cells sorted from blood, taken in a trial of the OX40 agonist ivuxolimab. The CDR3 DNA reads as TGTGCCAGTAGTATAGATCTCGGCGGGGGGGCCAATGAGCAGTTCTTC. This gives the protein CASSIDLGGGANEQFF.